The rows below give T cell receptor beta chains drawn from one sample of a study of beta chain features in type 1 diabetes. Repertoires were generated with immunoSEQ multiplex PCR, while TCRdb's copy carries only in-frame clones and drops some. Among about 280,000 clones, about 15% were seen once, and the ten largest hold around 0.015%. The specimen was naive CD4+ T cells from blood. The receptors here all came from a man between 18 and 35 years old with type 1 diabetes. The CDR3 runs from the conserved cysteine through the conserved F or W. Fields, in order: V gene, clone size, D gene, J gene, CDR3 DNA, CDR3 protein. A D gene is named only where the DNA matches it firmly. A row's size may be missing; if present it is once, few, many or a size class.

TRBV5-4	few	NA	TRBJ2-5	TGTGCCAGCAGTCGACAGGAGCGTATGGGAGAGACCCAGTACTTC	CASSRQERMGETQYF
TRBV28	NA	NA	TRBJ1-2	TGTGCCAGCAGTTTACTTCAGGGAGGGAACTATGGCTACACCTTC	CASSLLQGGNYGYTF
TRBV29-1	few	NA	TRBJ1-2	TGCAGCGTTGAAAACGCCGAGATCTATGGCTACACCTTC	CSVENAEIYGYTF
TRBV13	NA	TRBD2	TRBJ2-3	TGTGCCAGCAGCTTAGGTGCGACTAGCCCAGATACGCAGTATTTT	CASSLGATSPDTQYF
TRBV28	few	NA	TRBJ2-7	TGTGCCAGCAGTTTGGACCAACAGGGGCAGTACTTC	CASSLDQQGQYF
TRBV28	few	NA	TRBJ2-3	TGTGCCAGCAGTTCAGCGTTCCCCATAGCGCAGTATTTT	CASSSAFPIAQYF
TRBV30	NA	TRBD1	TRBJ1-4	TGTGCCTGGAGTACCGGGACAGGGGGCAGAAAACTGTTTTTT	CAWSTGTGGRKLFF
TRBV4-1	NA	NA	TRBJ2-1	TGCGCCAGCAGCCATTTAGGACGGGATTCCAATGAGCAGTTCTTC	CASSHLGRDSNEQFF
TRBV12-5	few	NA	TRBJ1-2	TGTGCTAGTGGTTCCCAGGGAGGAATTTCTGGCTACACCTTC	CASGSQGGISGYTF
TRBV18	NA	TRBD1	TRBJ1-4	TGTGCCAGCTCACCCCTCGCGGGACAGGGTAAAGAAAAACTGTTTTTT	CASSPLAGQGKEKLFF
TRBV25-1	NA	TRBD1	TRBJ1-2	TGTGCCAGCAGTGAACCCAGACAGGGAAGTATTGGCTACACCTTC	CASSEPRQGSIGYTF
TRBV7-6	NA	NA	TRBJ2-1	TGTGCCAGCACAGGACAGTCTTACAATGAGCAGTTCTTC	CASTGQSYNEQFF
TRBV18	NA	NA	TRBJ2-1	TGTGCCAGCTCACCCTACGGGACTCTATACAATGAGCAGTTCTTC	CASSPYGTLYNEQFF
TRBV9	NA	TRBD1	TRBJ2-5	TGTGCCAGCAAGCGGACAGGGGTTGAGGGGACCCAGTACTTC	CASKRTGVEGTQYF
TRBV2	few	NA	TRBJ2-1	TGTGCCAGCAGTATGGACATTGATGAGCAGTTCTTC	CASSMDIDEQFF
TRBV9	NA	NA	TRBJ2-3	TGTGCCAGCAGCGTAGGCCGGGAGAAGGCAGATACGCAGTATTTT	CASSVGREKADTQYF
TRBV7-9	few	NA	TRBJ2-2	TGTGCCAGCCGGCGGGGCAACACCGGGGAGCTGTTTTTT	CASRRGNTGELFF
TRBV28	few	TRBD2	TRBJ2-1	TGTGCCAGCAGTTTAAGCGGGAGGTACAATGAGCAGTTCTTC	CASSLSGRYNEQFF
TRBV30	few	NA	TRBJ2-2	TGTGCCTGGAGCCCCCGGGACAAGCTGTTTTTT	CAWSPRDKLFF
TRBV5-1	NA	TRBD2	TRBJ2-1	TGCGCCAGCAGCTTGGGGGTACTAGCGGAGCAGTTCTTC	CASSLGVLAEQFF
TRBV18	few	NA	TRBJ2-1	TGTGCCAGCTCACCTCGACGGGACAATGAGCAGTTCTTC	CASSPRRDNEQFF
TRBV27	NA	TRBD1	TRBJ2-7	TGTGCCAGCAGTTTATCGTCAGGGGGCGAGCAGTACTTC	CASSLSSGGEQYF
TRBV7-9	NA	NA	TRBJ2-2	TGTGCCAGCAGCTTAGCCCAGATGAACACCGGGGAGCTGTTTTTT	CASSLAQMNTGELFF
TRBV28	NA	TRBD2	TRBJ2-7	TGTGCCAGCAGTTACAGAATAGCGGGCGCCTACGAGCAGTACTTC	CASSYRIAGAYEQYF
TRBV2	NA	TRBD1	TRBJ1-1	TGTGCCTTTTTGCCTGGACAGGTCGTGACTGAAGCTTTCTTT	CAFLPGQVVTEAFF
TRBV28	NA	TRBD1	TRBJ2-1	TGTGCCAGCAGTCCTTGGACAGGGGGGAATGAGCAGTTCTTC	CASSPWTGGNEQFF
TRBV7-9	few	NA	TRBJ1-2	TGTGCCAGCAGCTTCGGCGGGACCCCCAACTATGGCTACACCTTC	CASSFGGTPNYGYTF
TRBV14	NA	TRBD2	TRBJ2-3	TGTGCCAGCAGCCAAGGCGGGAGGCCAGCGGATACGCAGTATTTT	CASSQGGRPADTQYF
TRBV30	NA	TRBD1	TRBJ2-7	TGTGCCTGGACCCCGGACAGGGTCGAGCAGTACTTC	CAWTPDRVEQYF
TRBV5-1	few	NA	TRBJ2-1	TGCGCCAGCAGTCCCGGGGTGGGATCCAATGAGCAGTTCTTC	CASSPGVGSNEQFF
TRBV5-6	NA	NA	TRBJ1-5	TGTGCCAGCAGCTTGGCCTTCGCGGGCAGTCAGCCCCAGCATTTT	CASSLAFAGSQPQHF
TRBV18	NA	TRBD2	TRBJ2-1	TGTGCCAGCTCACCACCGGTAGCGGGGGTATACAATGAGCAGTTCTTC	CASSPPVAGVYNEQFF
TRBV7-9	NA	NA	TRBJ1-2	TGTGCCAGCAGCTTGAGTCTTAACTATGGCTACACCTTC	CASSLSLNYGYTF
TRBV27	few	TRBD1	TRBJ1-2	TGTGCCAGCAGTTCCCATCCGGGACAGGGTACTCTTGGCTACACCTTC	CASSSHPGQGTLGYTF
TRBV28	NA	NA	TRBJ2-7	TGTGCCAGCACAACTCCCGCGGCCTACGAGCAGTACTTC	CASTTPAAYEQYF
TRBV7-9	NA	NA	TRBJ1-2	TGTGCCAGCAGCCAAGATCAGGGCGGCTATGGCTACACCTTC	CASSQDQGGYGYTF
TRBV18	NA	TRBD1	TRBJ1-1	TGTGCCAGCTCACTACCAACCGCATCAACAGGGGGCACTGAAGCTTTCTTT	CASSLPTASTGGTEAFF
TRBV2	few	TRBD1	TRBJ2-5	TGTGCCAGCAGACACAGGGGCCAAGAGACCCAGTACTTC	CASRHRGQETQYF
TRBV29-1	few	TRBD2	TRBJ2-3	TGCAGCGTCGAGCGGGGGGGCGTAGATACGCAGTATTTT	CSVERGGVDTQYF
TRBV30	NA	NA	TRBJ2-7	TGTGCCTGGACTGACTACAGCTACGAGCAGTACTTC	CAWTDYSYEQYF
TRBV29-1	few	TRBD2	TRBJ2-3	TGCAGCGTGATAGCGGGAGGGAGCACAGATACGCAGTATTTT	CSVIAGGSTDTQYF
TRBV6-4	NA	TRBD1	TRBJ2-7	TGTGCCAGCAGGCGGGACAGGGGTGAGACCTACGAGCAGTACTTC	CASRRDRGETYEQYF
TRBV28	NA	NA	TRBJ2-7	TGTGCCAGCAGTTTTCCGGGTTCCTCCTACGAGCAGTACTTC	CASSFPGSSYEQYF
TRBV9	NA	TRBD1	TRBJ2-7	TGTGCCAGCAGCGCCGACAGGGGGCTAGACTACGAGCAGTACTTC	CASSADRGLDYEQYF
TRBV10-3	few	TRBD1	TRBJ2-7	TGTGCCATCAGTGAGTCCGGGACAGGGGTCTACGAGCAGTACTTC	CAISESGTGVYEQYF
TRBV7-2	few	TRBD2	TRBJ2-7	TGTGCCAGCAGCTTAGTACCTCCCAGCGGGATTTCCTACGAGCAGTACTTC	CASSLVPPSGISYEQYF
TRBV5-1	NA	NA	TRBJ2-5	TGCGCCAGCAGCTTGGGAGGGCGAGAGACCCAGTACTTC	CASSLGGRETQYF
TRBV19	NA	NA	TRBJ2-1	TGTGCCAGTAGGTTGGGGGCTAGAGGGTACAATGAGCAGTTCTTC	CASRLGARGYNEQFF
TRBV18	NA	TRBD2	TRBJ2-5	TGTGCCAGCTCAGCCCTACTAGCGGGAAGGCAAGAGACCCAGTACTTC	CASSALLAGRQETQYF
TRBV19	few	NA	TRBJ2-4	TGTGCCAGTAGTAACTCCCCCGGGAGAGGAATGTACTTC	CASSNSPGRGMYF